This T cell receptor beta chain was documented in a study of cytomegalovirus exposure and HLA in healthy donors. Concerning this clone itself: No antigen is known for it.

Both 60 Vbeta primers and 13 Jbeta primers went into the PCR. Assay: immunoSEQ multiplex PCR; the TCRdb copy retains only in-frame clones and omits some. The sample lists roughly 110,000 clones, about 74% occurring once. Study results and caveats: When a later analysis compared HLA-associated TCR beta chains with equally common others, the HLA-associated chains turned out to be more clonally expanded and to have lower generation probabilities.

CDR3 length: 14 residues. Germline-derived CDR1 and CDR2 are MNHNS and SASEGT. V lost 5 bases and J lost 0; bases outside the gene matches: 3. This clonotype was sampled from a woman in her thirties or forties in good health and CMV-seropositive. Material: PBMCs. The chain combines TRBV6-1 with TRBJ2-5; 7 nucleotides align to TRBD1. CDR3 DNA sequence: TGTGCCAGCAGTCTTGACAGGGACCAAGAGACCCAGTACTTC. Its protein product is CASSLDRDQETQYF.